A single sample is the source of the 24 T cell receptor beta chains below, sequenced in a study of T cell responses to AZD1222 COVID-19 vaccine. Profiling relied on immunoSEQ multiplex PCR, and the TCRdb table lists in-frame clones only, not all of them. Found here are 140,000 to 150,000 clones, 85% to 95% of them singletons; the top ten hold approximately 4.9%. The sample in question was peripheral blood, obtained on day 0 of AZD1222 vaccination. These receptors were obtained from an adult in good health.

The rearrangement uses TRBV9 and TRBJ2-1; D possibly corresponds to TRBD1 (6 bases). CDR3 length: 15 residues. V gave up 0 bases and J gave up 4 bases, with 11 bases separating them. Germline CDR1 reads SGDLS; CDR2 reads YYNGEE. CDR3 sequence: CASSVDDRPYNEQFF. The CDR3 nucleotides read TGTGCCAGCAGCGTAGATGACAGGCCGTACAATGAGCAGTTCTTC.

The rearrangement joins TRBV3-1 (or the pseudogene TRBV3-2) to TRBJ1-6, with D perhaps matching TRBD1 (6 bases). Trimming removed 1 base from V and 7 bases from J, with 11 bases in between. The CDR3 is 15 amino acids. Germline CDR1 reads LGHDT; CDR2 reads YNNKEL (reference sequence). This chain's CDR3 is CASSQGRGGNSPLHF. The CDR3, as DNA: TGTGCCAGCAGCCAAGGCCGAGGGGGGAATTCACCCCTCCACTTT.

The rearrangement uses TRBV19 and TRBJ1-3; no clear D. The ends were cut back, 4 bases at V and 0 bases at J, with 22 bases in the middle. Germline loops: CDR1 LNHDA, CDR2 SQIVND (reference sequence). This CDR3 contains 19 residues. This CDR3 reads CASSRPSTASFTSGNTIYF. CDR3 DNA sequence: TGTGCCAGTAGTAGACCCTCTACAGCTTCCTTTACCTCTGGAAACACCATATATTTT.

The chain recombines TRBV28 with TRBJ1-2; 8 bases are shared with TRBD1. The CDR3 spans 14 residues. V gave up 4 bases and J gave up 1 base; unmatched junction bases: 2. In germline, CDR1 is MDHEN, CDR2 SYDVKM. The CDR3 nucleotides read TGTGCCAGCAGTTCCAGGGGGCTTAACTATGGCTACACCTTC. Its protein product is CASSSRGLNYGYTF.

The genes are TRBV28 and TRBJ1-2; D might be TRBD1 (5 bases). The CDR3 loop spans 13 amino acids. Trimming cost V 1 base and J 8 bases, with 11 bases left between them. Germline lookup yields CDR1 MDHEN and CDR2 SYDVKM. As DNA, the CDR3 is TGTGCCAGCAGTTTATTGCAGGGCGGGGGCTACACCTTC. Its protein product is CASSLLQGGGYTF.

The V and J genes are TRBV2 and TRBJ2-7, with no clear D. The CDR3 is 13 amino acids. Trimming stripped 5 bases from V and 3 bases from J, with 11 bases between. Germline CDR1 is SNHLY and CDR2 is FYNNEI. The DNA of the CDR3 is TGTGCCAGCAGTCTGGGTCTCCTCTACGAGCAGTACTTC. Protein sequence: CASSLGLLYEQYF.

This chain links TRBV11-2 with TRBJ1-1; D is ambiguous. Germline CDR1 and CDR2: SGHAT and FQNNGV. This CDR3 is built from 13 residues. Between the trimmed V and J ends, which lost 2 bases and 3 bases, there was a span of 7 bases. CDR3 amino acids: CASSLTEDTEAFF. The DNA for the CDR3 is TGTGCCAGCAGCTTAACGGAGGACACTGAAGCTTTCTTT.

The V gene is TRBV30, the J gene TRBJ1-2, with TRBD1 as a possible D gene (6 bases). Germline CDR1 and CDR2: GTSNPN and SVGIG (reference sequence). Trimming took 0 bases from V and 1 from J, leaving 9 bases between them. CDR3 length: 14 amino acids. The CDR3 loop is CAWSVTGINYGYTF. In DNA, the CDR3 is TGTGCCTGGAGTGTAACAGGGATTAACTATGGCTACACCTTC.

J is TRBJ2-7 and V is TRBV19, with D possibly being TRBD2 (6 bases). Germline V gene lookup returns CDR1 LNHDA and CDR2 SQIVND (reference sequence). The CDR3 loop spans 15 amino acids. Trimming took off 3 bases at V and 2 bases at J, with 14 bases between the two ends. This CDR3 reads CASSIDVRLAYEQYF. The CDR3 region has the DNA TGTGCCAGTAGTATCGACGTTAGACTAGCCTACGAGCAGTACTTC.

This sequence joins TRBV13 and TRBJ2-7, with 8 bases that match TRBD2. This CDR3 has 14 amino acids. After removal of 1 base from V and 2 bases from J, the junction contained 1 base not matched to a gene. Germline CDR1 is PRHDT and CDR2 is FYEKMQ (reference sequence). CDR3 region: CASSLAGGPYEQYF. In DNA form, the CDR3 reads TGTGCCAGCAGCTTAGCGGGAGGGCCCTACGAGCAGTACTTC.

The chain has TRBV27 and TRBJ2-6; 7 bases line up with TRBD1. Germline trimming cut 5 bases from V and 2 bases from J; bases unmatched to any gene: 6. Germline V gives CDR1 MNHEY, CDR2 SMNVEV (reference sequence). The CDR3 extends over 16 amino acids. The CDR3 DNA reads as TGTGCCAGCAGTCCAAAAACAGGGGCTGGGGCCAACGTCCTGACTTTC. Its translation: CASSPKTGAGANVLTF.

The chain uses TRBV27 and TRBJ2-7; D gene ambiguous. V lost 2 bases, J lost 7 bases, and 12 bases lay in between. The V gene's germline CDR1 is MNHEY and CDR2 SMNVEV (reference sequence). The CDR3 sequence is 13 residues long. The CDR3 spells CASSLGLNREQYF. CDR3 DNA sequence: TGTGCCAGCAGTTTAGGGCTGAATAGGGAGCAGTACTTC.

The CDR3 region is CASSQVVAENTGELFF. CDR3 sequence (DNA): TGTGCCAGCAGCCAAGTTGTGGCGGAAAACACCGGGGAGCTGTTTTTT. The chain couples TRBV14 to TRBJ2-2; D gene uncertain. Trimming removed 1 base from V and 2 bases from J, with 11 bases in between. The CDR3 is made up of 16 amino acids. The germline CDR1 and CDR2 sequences are SGHDN and FVKESK.

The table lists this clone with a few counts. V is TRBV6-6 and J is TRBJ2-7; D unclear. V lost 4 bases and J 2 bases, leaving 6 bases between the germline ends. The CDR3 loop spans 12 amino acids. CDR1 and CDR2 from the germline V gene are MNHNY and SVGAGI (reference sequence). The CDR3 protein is CASSSGAYEQYF. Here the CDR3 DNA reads TGTGCCAGCAGTTCCGGAGCCTACGAGCAGTACTTC.

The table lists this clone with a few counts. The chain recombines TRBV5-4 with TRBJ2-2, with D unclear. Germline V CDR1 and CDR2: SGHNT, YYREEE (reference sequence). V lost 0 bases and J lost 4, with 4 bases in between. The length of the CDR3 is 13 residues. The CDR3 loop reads CASSLVSTGELFF. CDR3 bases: TGTGCCAGCAGCTTGGTTAGCACCGGGGAGCTGTTTTTT.

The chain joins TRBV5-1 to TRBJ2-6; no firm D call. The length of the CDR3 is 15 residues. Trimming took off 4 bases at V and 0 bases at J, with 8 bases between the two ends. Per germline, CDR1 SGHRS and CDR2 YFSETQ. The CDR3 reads CASSPHRSGANVLTF. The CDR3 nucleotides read TGCGCCAGCAGCCCTCACCGCTCTGGGGCCAACGTCCTGACTTTC.

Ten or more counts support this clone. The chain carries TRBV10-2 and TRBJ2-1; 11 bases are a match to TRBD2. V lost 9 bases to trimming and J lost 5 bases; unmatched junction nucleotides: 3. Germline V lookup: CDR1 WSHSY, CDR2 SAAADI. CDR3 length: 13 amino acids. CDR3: CASGTSGNNEQFF. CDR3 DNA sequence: TGCGCCAGTGGGACTAGCGGAAACAATGAGCAGTTCTTC.

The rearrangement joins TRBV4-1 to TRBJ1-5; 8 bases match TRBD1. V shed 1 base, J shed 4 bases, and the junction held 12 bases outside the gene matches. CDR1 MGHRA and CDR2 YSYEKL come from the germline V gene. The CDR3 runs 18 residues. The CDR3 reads CASSQGALGQVANQPQHF. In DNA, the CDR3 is TGCGCCAGCAGCCAAGGAGCCCTGGGACAGGTAGCAAATCAGCCCCAGCATTTT.

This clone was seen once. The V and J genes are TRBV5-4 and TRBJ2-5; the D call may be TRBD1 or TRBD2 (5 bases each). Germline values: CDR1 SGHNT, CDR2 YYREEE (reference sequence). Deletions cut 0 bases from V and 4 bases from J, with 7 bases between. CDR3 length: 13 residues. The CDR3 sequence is CASSLVRGETQYF. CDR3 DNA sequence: TGTGCCAGCAGCTTGGTGAGGGGAGAGACCCAGTACTTC.

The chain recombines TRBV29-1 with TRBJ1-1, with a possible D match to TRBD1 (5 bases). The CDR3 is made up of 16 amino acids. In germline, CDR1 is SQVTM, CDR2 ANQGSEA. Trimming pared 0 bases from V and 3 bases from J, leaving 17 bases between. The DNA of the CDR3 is TGCAGCGTTGAAGACTCATTCTCAGGGTGGGACACTGAAGCTTTCTTT. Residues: CSVEDSFSGWDTEAFF.

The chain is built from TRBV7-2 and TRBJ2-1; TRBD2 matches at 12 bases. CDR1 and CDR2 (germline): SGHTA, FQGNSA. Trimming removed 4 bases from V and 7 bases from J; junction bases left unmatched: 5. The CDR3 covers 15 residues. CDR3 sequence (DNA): TGTGCCAGCAGCTCCAGGACTAGCGGGATGAATGAGCAGTTCTTC. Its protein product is CASSSRTSGMNEQFF.

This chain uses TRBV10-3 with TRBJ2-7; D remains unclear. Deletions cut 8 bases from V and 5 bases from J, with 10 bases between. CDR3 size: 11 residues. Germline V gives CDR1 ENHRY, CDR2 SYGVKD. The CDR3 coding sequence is TGTGCCATCCGAGACGTGGACGAGCAGTACTTC. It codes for CAIRDVDEQYF.

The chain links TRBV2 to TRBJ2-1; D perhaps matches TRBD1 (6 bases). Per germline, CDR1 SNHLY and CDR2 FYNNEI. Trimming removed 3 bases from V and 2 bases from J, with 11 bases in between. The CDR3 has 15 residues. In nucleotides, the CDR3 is TGTGCCAGCAGTGAGCAGGGGTACCCCTACAATGAGCAGTTCTTC. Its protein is CASSEQGYPYNEQFF.

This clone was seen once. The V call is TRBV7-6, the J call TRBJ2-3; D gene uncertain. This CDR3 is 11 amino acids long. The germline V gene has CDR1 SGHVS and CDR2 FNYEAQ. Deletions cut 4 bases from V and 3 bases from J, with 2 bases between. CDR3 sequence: CASSYTDTQYF. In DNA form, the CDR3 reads TGTGCCAGCAGCTATACAGATACGCAGTATTTT. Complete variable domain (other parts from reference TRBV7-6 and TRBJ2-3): GAGVSQSPRYKVTKRGQDVALRCDPISGHVSLYWYRQALGQGPEFLTYFNYEAQQDKSGLPNDRFSAERPEGSISTLTIQRTEQRDSAMYRCASSYTDTQYFGPGTRLTVL.